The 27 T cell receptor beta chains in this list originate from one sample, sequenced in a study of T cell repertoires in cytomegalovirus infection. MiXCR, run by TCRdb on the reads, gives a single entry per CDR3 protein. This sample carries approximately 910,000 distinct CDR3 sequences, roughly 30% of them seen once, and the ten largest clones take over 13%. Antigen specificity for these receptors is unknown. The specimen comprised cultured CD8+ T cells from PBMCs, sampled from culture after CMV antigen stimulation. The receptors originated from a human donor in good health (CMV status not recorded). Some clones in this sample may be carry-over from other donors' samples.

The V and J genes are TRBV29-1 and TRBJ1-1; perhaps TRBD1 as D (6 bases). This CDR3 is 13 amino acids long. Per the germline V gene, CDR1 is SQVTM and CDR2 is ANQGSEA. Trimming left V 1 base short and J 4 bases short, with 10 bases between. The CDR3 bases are TGCAGCGTTGAAGCAAGGGGGAGCACTGAAGCTTTCTTT. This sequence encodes CSVEARGSTEAFF.

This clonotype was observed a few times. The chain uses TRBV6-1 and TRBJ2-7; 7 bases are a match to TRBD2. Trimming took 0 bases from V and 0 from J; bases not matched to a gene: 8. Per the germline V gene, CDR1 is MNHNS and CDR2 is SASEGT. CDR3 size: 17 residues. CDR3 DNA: TGTGCCAGCAGTGAAGCCCCAGCGGGGCATAACTCCTACGAGCAGTACTTC. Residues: CASSEAPAGHNSYEQYF.

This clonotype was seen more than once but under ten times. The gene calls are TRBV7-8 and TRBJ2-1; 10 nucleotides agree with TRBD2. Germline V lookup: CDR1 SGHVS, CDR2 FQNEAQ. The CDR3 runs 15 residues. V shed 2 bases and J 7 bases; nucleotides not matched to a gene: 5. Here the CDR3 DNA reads TGTGCCAGCAGCTTACTAGCGGGGGCGGGTAATGAGCAGTTCTTC. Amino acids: CASSLLAGAGNEQFF.

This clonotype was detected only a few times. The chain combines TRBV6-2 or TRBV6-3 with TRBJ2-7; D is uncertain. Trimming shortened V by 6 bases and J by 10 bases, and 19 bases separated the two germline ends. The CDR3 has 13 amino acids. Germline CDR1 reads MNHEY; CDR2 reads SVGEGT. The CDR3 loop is CASSPVADPSQYV. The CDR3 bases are TGTGCCAGCAGCCCAGTCGCTGATCCCTCCCAGTACGTC.

CDR3 in amino acids: CASSQEAGPGDTGELFF. CDR3 coding DNA: TGCGCCAGCAGCCAAGAGGCAGGGCCCGGGGACACCGGGGAGCTGTTTTTT. This chain joins TRBV4-1 and TRBJ2-2, with D possibly being TRBD1 or TRBD2 (5 bases each). CDR1 is MGHRA and CDR2 is YSYEKL in the germline V gene. This CDR3 is built from 17 residues. The V and J ends lost 0 bases and 3 bases respectively, with 14 bases between them.

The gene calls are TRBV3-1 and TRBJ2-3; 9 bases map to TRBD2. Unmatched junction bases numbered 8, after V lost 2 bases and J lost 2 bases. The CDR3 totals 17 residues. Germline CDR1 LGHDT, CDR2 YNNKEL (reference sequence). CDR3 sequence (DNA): TGTGCCAGCAGCCAAACGGCGGGGGGGCCAACCACAGATACGCAGTATTTT. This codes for CASSQTAGGPTTDTQYF.

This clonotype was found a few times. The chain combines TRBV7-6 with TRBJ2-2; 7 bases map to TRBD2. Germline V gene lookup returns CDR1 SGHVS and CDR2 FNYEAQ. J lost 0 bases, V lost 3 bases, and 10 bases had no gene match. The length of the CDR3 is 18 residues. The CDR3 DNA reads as TGTGCCAGCAGCTTCTCCACCGGTGCGGGGGCGAACACCGGGGAGCTGTTTTTT. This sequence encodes CASSFSTGAGANTGELFF.

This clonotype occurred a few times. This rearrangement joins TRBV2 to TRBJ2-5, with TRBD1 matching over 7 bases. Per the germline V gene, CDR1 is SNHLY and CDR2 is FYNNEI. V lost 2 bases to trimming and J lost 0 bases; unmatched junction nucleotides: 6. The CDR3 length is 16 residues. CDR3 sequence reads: CASSEPGTAYQETQYF. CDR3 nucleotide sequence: TGTGCCAGCAGTGAACCCGGGACAGCGTACCAAGAGACCCAGTACTTC.

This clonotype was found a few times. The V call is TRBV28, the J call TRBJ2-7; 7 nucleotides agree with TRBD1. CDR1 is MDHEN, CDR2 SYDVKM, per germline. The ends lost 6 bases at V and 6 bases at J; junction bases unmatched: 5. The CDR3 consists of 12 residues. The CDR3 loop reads CASRQGGGEQYV. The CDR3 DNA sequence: TGTGCCAGCAGACAAGGGGGCGGCGAGCAGTACGTC.

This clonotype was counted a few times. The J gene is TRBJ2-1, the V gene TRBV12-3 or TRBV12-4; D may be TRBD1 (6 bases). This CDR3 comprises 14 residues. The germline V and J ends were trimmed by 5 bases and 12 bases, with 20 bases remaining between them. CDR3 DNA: TGTGCCAGCAGTCATATTCGGACAGACAAGGGGCAGTTCTTC. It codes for CASSHIRTDKGQFF.

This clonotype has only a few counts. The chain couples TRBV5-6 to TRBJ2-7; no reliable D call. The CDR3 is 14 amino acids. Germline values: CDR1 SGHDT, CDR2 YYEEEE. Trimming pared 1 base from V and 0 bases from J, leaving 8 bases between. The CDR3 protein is CASSLWHGSYEQYV. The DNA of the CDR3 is TGTGCCAGCAGCTTGTGGCATGGCTCCTACGAGCAGTACGTC.

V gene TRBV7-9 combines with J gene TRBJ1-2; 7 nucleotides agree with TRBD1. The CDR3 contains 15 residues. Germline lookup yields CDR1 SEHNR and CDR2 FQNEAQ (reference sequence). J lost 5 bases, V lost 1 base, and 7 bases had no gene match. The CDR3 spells CASSLGETGRYGYTF. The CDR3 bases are TGTGCCAGCAGCTTAGGGGAGACAGGGAGATATGGCTACACCTTC.

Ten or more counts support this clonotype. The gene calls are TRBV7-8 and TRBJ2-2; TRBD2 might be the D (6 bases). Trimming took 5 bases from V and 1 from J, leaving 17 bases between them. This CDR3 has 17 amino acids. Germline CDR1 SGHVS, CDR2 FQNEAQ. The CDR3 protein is CASSNHRGRVNTGELFF. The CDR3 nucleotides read TGTGCCAGCAGCAACCATCGGGGGAGAGTGAACACCGGGGAGCTGTTTTTT.

This chain's CDR3 is CATSWGLAGGRTSGANVLTF. The CDR3 nucleotides are TGTGCCACCAGCTGGGGGCTAGCGGGGGGCCGGACCTCTGGGGCCAACGTCCTGACTTTC. This rearrangement joins TRBV15 to TRBJ2-6; 11 bases map to TRBD2. CDR3 length: 20 residues. Germline CDR1 reads LNHNV; CDR2 reads YYDKDF (reference sequence). Trimming removed 5 bases from V and 0 bases from J; junction bases left unmatched: 12.

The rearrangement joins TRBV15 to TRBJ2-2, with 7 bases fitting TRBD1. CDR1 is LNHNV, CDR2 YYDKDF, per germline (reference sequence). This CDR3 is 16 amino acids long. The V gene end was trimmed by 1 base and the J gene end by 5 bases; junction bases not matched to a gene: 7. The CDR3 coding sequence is TGTGCCACCAGCAGAGGGCTAGGGGGCCGGACCGGGGAGCTGTTTTTT. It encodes CATSRGLGGRTGELFF.

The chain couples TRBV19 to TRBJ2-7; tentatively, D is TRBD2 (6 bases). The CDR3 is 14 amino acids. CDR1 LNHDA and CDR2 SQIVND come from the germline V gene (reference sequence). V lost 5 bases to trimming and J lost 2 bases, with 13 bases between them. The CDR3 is CASSPRGGTYEQYF. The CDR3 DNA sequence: TGTGCCAGTAGTCCCCGTGGAGGGACCTACGAGCAGTACTTC.

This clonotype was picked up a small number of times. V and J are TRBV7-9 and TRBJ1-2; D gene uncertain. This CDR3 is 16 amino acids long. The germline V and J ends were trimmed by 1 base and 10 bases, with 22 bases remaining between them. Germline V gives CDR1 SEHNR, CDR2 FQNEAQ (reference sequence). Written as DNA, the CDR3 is TGTGCCAGCAGCTTAGTGGTAACAGCGCAAGAGATGCACTACACCTTC. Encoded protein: CASSLVVTAQEMHYTF.

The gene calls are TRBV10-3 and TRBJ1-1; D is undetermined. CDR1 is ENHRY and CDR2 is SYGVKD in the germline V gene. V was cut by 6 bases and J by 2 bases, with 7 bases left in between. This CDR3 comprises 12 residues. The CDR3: CAIRDLNTEAFF. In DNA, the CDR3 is TGTGCCATCAGGGACCTAAACACTGAAGCTTTCTTT.

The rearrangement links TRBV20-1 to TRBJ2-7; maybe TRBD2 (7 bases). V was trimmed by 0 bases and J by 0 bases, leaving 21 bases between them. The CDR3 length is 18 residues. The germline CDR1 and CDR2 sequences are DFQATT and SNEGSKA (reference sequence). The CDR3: CSARDTIVSGGPSYEQYV. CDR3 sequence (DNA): TGCAGTGCTAGAGATACCATCGTATCCGGGGGGCCCTCCTACGAGCAGTACGTC.

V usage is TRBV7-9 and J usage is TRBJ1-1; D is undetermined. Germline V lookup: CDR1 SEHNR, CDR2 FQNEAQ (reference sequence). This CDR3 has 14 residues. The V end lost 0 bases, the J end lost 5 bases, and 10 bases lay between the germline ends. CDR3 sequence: CASSLANRETEAFF. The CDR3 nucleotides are TGTGCCAGCAGCTTAGCGAATCGGGAAACTGAAGCTTTCTTT.

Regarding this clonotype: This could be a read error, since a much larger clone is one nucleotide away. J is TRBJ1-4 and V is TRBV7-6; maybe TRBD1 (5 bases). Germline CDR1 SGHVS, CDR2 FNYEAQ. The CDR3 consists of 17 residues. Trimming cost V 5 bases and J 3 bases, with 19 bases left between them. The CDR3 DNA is TGTGCCAGCAGCGGAGAAGAGGGGCTAAGCGCTAATGAAAAACTGTTTTTT. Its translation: CASSGEEGLSANEKLFF.

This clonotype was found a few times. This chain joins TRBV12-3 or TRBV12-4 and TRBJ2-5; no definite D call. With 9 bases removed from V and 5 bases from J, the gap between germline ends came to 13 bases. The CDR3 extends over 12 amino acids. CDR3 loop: CASLTLGETQYF. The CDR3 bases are TGTGCCAGTCTGACACTCGGGGAGACCCAGTACTTC.

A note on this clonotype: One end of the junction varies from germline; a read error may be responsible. The DNA for the CDR3 is TGTTCCAGCAGCCTAATTGGCGGAATTAACTATGGCTACACCTTC. Translation gives CSSSLIGGINYGYTF. The chain is built from TRBV7-2 and TRBJ1-2; no reliable D call. CDR3 length: 15 amino acids. Germline CDR1 reads SGHTA; CDR2 reads FQGNSA.

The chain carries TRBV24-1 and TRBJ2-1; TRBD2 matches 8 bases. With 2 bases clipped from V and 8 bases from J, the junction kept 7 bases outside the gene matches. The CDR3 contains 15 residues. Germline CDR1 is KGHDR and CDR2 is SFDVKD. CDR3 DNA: TGTGCCACCAGTGATTCGCGGGGGACTAGGGATGAGCAGTTCTTC. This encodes CATSDSRGTRDEQFF.

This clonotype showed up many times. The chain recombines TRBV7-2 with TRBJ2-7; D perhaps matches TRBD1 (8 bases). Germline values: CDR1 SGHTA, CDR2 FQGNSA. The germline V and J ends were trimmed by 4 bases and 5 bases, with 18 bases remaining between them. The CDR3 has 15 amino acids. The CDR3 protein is CASSSTGGELDEQYF. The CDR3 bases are TGTGCCAGCAGCTCAACAGGGGGGGAATTGGACGAGCAGTACTTC.

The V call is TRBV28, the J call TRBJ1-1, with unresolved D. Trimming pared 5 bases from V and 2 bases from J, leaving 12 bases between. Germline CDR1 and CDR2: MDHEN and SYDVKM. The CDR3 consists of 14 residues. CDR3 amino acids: CASSPAGRNTEAFF. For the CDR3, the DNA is TGTGCCAGCAGTCCAGCGGGTCGTAACACTGAAGCTTTCTTT.

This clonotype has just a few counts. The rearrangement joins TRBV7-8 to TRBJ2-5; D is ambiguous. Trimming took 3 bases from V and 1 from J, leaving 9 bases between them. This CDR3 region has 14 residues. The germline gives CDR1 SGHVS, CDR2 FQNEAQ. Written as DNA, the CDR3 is TGTGCCAGCAGCTTTGAGACTCTCCAAGAGACCCAGTACTTC. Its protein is CASSFETLQETQYF.